Below, 15 T cell receptor beta chains from the same sample are listed, as sequenced in a study of T cells after yellow fever vaccination (dated by TCRdb to about 2019). The treatment or condition label, read with the paper, signifies: live attenuated yellow fever vaccine strain. Receptors were amplified or captured by 5' RACE. Instrument used: Illumina HiSeq 2500. In TCRdb, the public reads were trimmed at Q25 with fastp and aligned with MiXCR, with productive beta chains retained. Every CDR3 protein is listed once, alongside the most common genes and DNA of its rows. The sample has approximately 610,000 distinct CDR3 sequences on record, less than 20% of them singletons. Together, the top ten hold around 15% of the sample. The starting material was PBMCs, obtained about 5 days after the first yellow fever vaccination. Every receptor here comes from a man between 18 and 35 years old who received the YFV17D yellow fever vaccine.

This sequence joins TRBV5-1 and TRBJ1-1; D unclear. Trimming stripped 2 bases from V and 5 bases from J, with 16 bases between. This CDR3 spans 15 amino acids. Germline CDR1 and CDR2: SGHRS and YFSETQ. In DNA, the CDR3 is TGCGCCAGCAGCTTTAGGAGACACACTGGGACTGAAGCTTTCTTT. It translates to CASSFRRHTGTEAFF.

This clonotype was seen a few times. The rearrangement uses TRBV12-3 or TRBV12-4 and TRBJ2-4; maybe TRBD1 (6 bases). The CDR3 length is 15 residues. Trimming pared 3 bases from V and 6 bases from J, leaving 15 bases between. CDR3 residues: CASSFLGALRNIQYF. In DNA form, the CDR3 reads TGTGCCAGCAGTTTTTTGGGGGCACTCAGAAACATTCAGTACTTC.

In this sample, this clonotype turned up a few times. V gene TRBV7-8 combines with J gene TRBJ1-1; TRBD1 is a possible D gene (6 bases). The CDR3 is 15 amino acids. Trimming stripped 2 bases from V and 0 bases from J, with 10 bases between. The germline CDR1 and CDR2 sequences are SGHVS and FQNEAQ. Written as DNA, the CDR3 is TGTGCCAGCAGCTTATCTTCAGGGGTGAACACTGAAGCTTTCTTT. As protein: CASSLSSGVNTEAFF.

Only a few counts were recorded for this clonotype. J is TRBJ2-5 and V is TRBV5-4, with no clear D. CDR1 and CDR2 from the germline V gene are SGHNT and YYREEE (reference sequence). The CDR3 extends over 14 amino acids. Between the trimmed V and J ends, which lost 6 bases and 2 bases, there was a span of 14 bases. The CDR3 DNA reads as TGTGCCAGCACCCTAGGGCCCGGGCAAGAGACCCAGTACTTC. The encoded protein is CASTLGPGQETQYF.

A few counts support this clonotype. V gene TRBV12-3 or TRBV12-4 combines with J gene TRBJ2-3, with 7 bases that match TRBD1. With 5 bases clipped from V and 2 bases from J, the junction kept 7 bases outside the gene matches. CDR3 length equals 15 residues. In DNA, the CDR3 is TGTGCCAGCAGTCGGGACAGAGTTCACACAGATACGCAGTATTTT. Its translation is CASSRDRVHTDTQYF.

This clonotype was observed a handful of times. The CDR3: CAGQGRGTDTQYF. In nucleotides, the CDR3 is TGTGCCGGACAGGGGAGGGGAACAGATACGCAGTATTTT. This chain links TRBV6-1 with TRBJ2-3; TRBD1 aligns across 9 bases. CDR3 size: 13 residues. V lost 11 bases and J lost 3; bases outside the gene matches: 6. The germline CDR1 and CDR2 sequences are MNHNS and SASEGT.

This clonotype was counted a few times. V gene TRBV6-5 combines with J gene TRBJ1-1; D unresolved. The V gene lost 0 bases and the J gene lost 10 bases, with 18 bases spanning the gap. Germline V gene data show CDR1 as MNHEY and CDR2 as SVGAGI. The CDR3 covers 15 residues. The CDR3 nucleotides are TGTGCCAGCAGTTACTCGGATATTGGTTGGCGTGGAGCTTTCTTT. Amino acids: CASSYSDIGWRGAFF.

The V and J genes are TRBV7-2 and TRBJ1-1, with D unclear. The germline V and J ends were trimmed by 1 base and 5 bases, with 14 bases remaining between them. Germline V gives CDR1 SGHTA, CDR2 FQGNSA. The CDR3 totals 15 residues. The CDR3, as DNA: TGTGCCAGCAGCTTAGGCGGAACAGTTGTAACTGAAGCTTTCTTT. It translates to CASSLGGTVVTEAFF.

This rearrangement joins TRBV20-1 to TRBJ2-4; D is ambiguous. This CDR3 is 13 amino acids long. V was trimmed by 3 bases and J by 0 bases, leaving 6 bases between them. Germline CDR1 DFQATT, CDR2 SNEGSKA (reference sequence). The CDR3 loop is CSARALAKNIQYF. CDR3 nucleotide sequence: TGCAGTGCTAGGGCTCTAGCCAAAAACATTCAGTACTTC.

The CDR3 DNA follows: TGTGCCAGCAGTTTAAGTGGGGGACTCGAGCAGTACGTC. Its translation is CASSLSGGLEQYV. The rearrangement uses TRBV6-6 and TRBJ2-7, with D perhaps TRBD2 (6 bases). V was pared by 4 bases and J by 6 bases, with 13 bases between. The germline V gene encodes CDR1 MNHNY and CDR2 SVGAGI (reference sequence). This CDR3 has 13 amino acids.

This chain connects TRBV7-6 to TRBJ2-3; TRBD2 aligns across 8 bases. J gave up 2 bases and V 1 base, and 11 bases lay outside the gene matches. In germline, CDR1 is SGHVS, CDR2 FNYEAQ. The CDR3 runs to 18 residues. CDR3 loop: CASSLGVVAGFLTDTQYF. CDR3 in DNA: TGTGCCAGCAGCTTAGGAGTGGTAGCGGGGTTCCTCACAGATACGCAGTATTTT.

The chain recombines TRBV4-3 with TRBJ2-1; D call uncertain. Deletions cut 4 bases from V and 0 bases from J, with 10 bases between. Germline CDR1 reads LGHNA; CDR2 reads YSLEER. The CDR3 totals 15 residues. The CDR3, as DNA: TGCGCCAGCAGCCGGGCGGCTAACTCCTACAATGAGCAGTTCTTC. This codes for CASSRAANSYNEQFF.

This clonotype has more than one count but fewer than ten. This chain uses TRBV11-2 with TRBJ1-5, with no clear D. The CDR3 extends over 14 amino acids. CDR1 SGHAT and CDR2 FQNNGV come from the germline V gene. V gave up 3 bases and J gave up 4 bases, with 10 bases separating them. CDR3 residues: CASSFGIRNQPQHF. CDR3 bases: TGTGCCAGCAGCTTTGGGATAAGGAATCAGCCCCAGCATTTT.

This clonotype appeared a few times. This chain uses TRBV18 with TRBJ2-3; D is possibly TRBD2 (6 bases). Germline lookup yields CDR1 KGHSH and CDR2 LQKENI. Trimming took 4 bases from V and 6 from J, leaving 17 bases between them. The CDR3 has 15 amino acids. This CDR3 is CASSRGGGEADTQYF. In DNA, the CDR3 is TGTGCCAGCTCACGGGGCGGCGGGGAAGCGGATACGCAGTATTTT.

This clonotype was counted only a few times. The chain couples TRBV12-3 or TRBV12-4 to TRBJ1-2; D may be TRBD1 (5 bases). The ends were cut back, 8 bases at V and 2 bases at J, with 15 bases in the middle. The CDR3 has 14 residues. The CDR3 region has the DNA TGTGCCAGCGGACGCCTTGGGGGGAACTATGGCTACACCTTC. Its protein product is CASGRLGGNYGYTF.